Below, 2 T cell receptor beta chains from the same sample are listed, as sequenced in a study of shared clonotypes between healthy human individuals. In the naive CD8 group, cells lacked CD45RO and were positively selected for CCR7, so terminally differentiated effector memory CD45RA+ cells were left out. The table came from immunoSEQ multiplex PCR; TCRdb's copy has only in-frame clones and leaves some out. Of over 2,000,000 clones in the sample, just under 95% are singletons; the top ten hold more than 1.5%. The sample consisted of naive CD8+ T cells from PBMCs. These receptors were taken from a man aged 18-30 years in good health. Some clones in this sample may be carry-over from other donors' samples.

The chain links TRBV7-9 to TRBJ1-1, with TRBD1 as a possible D gene (6 bases). The CDR3 sequence is 16 residues long. Per the germline V gene, CDR1 is SEHNR and CDR2 is FQNEAQ (reference sequence). Trimming removed 5 bases at V and 2 bases at J, with 18 bases between. The DNA for the CDR3 is TGTGCCAGCAGCCTCGAGGGGACACTTCGTAACACTGAAGCTTTCTTT. It encodes CASSLEGTLRNTEAFF.

This clone occurred a few times. The J gene is TRBJ1-2, the V gene TRBV7-3, with TRBD1 matching 7 bases. The V gene end was trimmed by 3 bases and the J gene end by 7 bases; junction bases not matched to a gene: 8. The CDR3 spans 14 residues. Germline CDR1 reads SGHTA; CDR2 reads FQGTGA. The CDR3 loop reads CASSLTGSSSGYTF. CDR3 DNA sequence: TGTGCCAGCAGCTTGACAGGGTCTTCAAGTGGCTACACCTTC.